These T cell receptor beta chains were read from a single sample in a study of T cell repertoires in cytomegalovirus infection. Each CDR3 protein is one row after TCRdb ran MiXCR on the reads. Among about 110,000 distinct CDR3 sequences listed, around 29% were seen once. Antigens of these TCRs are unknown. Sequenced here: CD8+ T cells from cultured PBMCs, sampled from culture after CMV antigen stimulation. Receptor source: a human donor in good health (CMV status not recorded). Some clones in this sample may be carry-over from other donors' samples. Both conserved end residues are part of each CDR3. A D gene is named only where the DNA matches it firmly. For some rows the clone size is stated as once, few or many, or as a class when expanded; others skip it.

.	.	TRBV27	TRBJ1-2	CASSLYPGHHYGYTF
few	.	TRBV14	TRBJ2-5	CASSQEHGQGQETQYF
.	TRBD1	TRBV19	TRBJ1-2	CASKHADRDRGPRDYGYTF
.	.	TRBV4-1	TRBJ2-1	CASSAAGNEQFF
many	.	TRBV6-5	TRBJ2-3	CASSYSNGRDTQYF
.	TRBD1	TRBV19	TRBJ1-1	CASGWTGDTEAFF
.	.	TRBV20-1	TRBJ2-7	CSARDFRDDTYEQYF
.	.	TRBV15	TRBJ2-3	CATSPGINTDTQYF
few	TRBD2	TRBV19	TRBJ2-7	CASSSGGGPYEQYF
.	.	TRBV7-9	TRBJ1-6	CASSPSRDSPSPLHF
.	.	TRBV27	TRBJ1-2	CASSSSQGAHGYTF
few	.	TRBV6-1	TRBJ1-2	CASLRAGPANGYTF
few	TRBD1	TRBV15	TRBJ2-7	CATSPTGDEQYF
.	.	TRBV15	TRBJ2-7	CATSRGPGVENYEQYF
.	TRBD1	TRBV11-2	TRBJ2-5	CASSLTGGGETQYF
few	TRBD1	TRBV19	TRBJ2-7	CASSIDRGNEQYF
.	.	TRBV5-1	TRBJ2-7	CASSSENRVHEQYF
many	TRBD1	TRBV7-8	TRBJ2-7	CASSDRGFYEQYF
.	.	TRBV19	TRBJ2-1	CASSITTGIYNEQFF
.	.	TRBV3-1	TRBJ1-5	CASSQSIDGNQPQHF
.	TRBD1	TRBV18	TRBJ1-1	CASSEQGAYSTEAFF
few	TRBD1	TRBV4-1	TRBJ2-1	CASSRLPGTANNEQFF
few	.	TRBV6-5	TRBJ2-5	CASSSDGTEETQYF
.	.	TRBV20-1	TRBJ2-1	CSAGEHPYNEQFF
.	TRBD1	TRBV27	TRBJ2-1	CASSLGQLNEQFF
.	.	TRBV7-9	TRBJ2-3	CASSLVREDTQYF
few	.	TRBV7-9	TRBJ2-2	CASSAPMGSGELFF
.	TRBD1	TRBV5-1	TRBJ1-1	CASRTYRQGGTEAFF
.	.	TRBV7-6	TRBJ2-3	CASSLGDSSKTDTQYF
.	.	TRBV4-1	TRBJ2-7	CASSQDSLSYEQYF
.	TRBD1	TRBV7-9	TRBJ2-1	CASRILTGGAGNEQFF
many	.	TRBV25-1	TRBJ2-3	CASSVSTDTQYF
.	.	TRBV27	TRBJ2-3	CASSTPGASTDTQYF
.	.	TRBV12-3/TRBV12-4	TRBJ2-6	CASSYLSPGANVLTF
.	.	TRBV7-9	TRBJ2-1	CASSRRAQSSYNEQFF
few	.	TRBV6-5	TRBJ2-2	CASSYVSSNTGELFF
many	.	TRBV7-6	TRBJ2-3	CASSLEGGGEEDTQYF
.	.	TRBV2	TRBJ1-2	CASTGDTKLGNNYGYTF
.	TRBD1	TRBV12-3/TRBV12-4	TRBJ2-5	CASSLGQGPGETQYF
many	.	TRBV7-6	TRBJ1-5	CASSQGTNQPQHF
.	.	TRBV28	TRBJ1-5	CASRVQGRKDQPQHF
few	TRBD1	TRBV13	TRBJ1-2	CASSRAGQPNYGYTF
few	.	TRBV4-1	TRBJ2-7	CASSQDILVHEQYF
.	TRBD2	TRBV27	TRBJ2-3	CASSPQERGGPDTQYF
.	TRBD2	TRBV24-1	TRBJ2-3	CATSDLPGLAGPRDTQYF
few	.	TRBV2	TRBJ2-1	CASSDRGGGYNEQFF
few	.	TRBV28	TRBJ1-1	CASSFPLTGKETEAFF
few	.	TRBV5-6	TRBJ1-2	CASSLLRSSGWGYTF
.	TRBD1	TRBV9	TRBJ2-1	CASSVSGQEYNEQFF
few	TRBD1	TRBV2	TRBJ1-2	CASIDRANYGYTF
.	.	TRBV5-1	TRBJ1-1	CASSLDSFSTEAFF
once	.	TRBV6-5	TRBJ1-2	CAGRSGDPWGYTF
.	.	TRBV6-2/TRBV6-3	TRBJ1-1	CASSSFWTENEAFF
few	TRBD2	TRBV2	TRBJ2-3	CASSWGLAGGPGTDTQYF
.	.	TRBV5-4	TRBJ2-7	CAVKQKGVEQYF
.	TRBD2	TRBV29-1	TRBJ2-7	CSVEVAGGSYEQYF
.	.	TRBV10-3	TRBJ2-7	CAISESGVEQYF
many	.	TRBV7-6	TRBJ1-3	CASSLERGTGNTIYF
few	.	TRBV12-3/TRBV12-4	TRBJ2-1	CASSRTVSLGDEQFF